Only a few counts were recorded for the clone carrying this T cell receptor beta chain. Its antigen is unknown. While unrecorded immune exposures were likely, the donors were nominally healthy when sampled. Germline V CDR1 and CDR2: MDHEN, SYDVKM. V was pared by 4 bases and J by 2 bases, with 5 bases of the junction left unmatched. The CDR3 consists of 16 residues. This sample was taken from a study of cytomegalovirus exposure and HLA in healthy donors. At the level of the study: Genetic ancestry analysis placed around four fifths of the 300 to 500 donors that were genotyped in the Caucasian-associated cluster.

The PCR was carried out with 60 Vbeta primers and 13 Jbeta primers. Sequencing was performed with immunoSEQ multiplex PCR; in TCRdb, only in-frame clones are kept and a portion is missing. The sample includes under 200,000 clones, around 68% seen only once; the top ten take less than 3%. Study-level points and caveats: A later analysis linked some 18,000 TCR beta sequences to HLA alleles at 0.05 false discovery rate.

This clonotype was sampled from a man between 35 and 55 years old in good health and CMV-seronegative. Specimen: PBMCs. The chain employs TRBV28 and TRBJ2-3; 11 bases fit TRBD2. The CDR3 DNA reads as TGTGCCAGCAGTTCCTTACTAGCGGGGGACACAGATACGCAGTATTTT. Its translation: CASSSLLAGDTDTQYF.